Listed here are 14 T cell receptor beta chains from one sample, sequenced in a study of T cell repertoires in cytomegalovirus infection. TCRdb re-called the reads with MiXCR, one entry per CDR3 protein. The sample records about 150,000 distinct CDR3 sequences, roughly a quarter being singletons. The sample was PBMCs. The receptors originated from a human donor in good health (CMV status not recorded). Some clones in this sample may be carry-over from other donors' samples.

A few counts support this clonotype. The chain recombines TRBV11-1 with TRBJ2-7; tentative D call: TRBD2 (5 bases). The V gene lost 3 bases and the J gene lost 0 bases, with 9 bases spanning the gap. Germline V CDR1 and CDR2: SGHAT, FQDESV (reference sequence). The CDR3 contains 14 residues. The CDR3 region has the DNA TGTGCCAGCAGCTTCGGACTGAGCTCCTACGAGCAGTACTTC. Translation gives CASSFGLSSYEQYF.

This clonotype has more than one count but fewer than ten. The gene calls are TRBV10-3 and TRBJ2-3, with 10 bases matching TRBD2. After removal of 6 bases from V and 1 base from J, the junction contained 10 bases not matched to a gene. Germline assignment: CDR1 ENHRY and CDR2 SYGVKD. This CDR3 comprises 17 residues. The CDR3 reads CAISSITSGMGTDTQYF. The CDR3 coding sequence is TGTGCCATCAGCTCTATAACTAGCGGGATGGGCACAGATACGCAGTATTTT.

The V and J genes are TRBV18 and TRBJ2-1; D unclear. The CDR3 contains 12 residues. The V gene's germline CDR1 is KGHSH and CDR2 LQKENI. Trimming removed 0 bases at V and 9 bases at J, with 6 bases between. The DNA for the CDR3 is TGTGCCAGCTCACCACCGAGCGCTGAGCAGTTCTTC. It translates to CASSPPSAEQFF.

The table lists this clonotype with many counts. CDR3 DNA: TGTGCCAGCAGCCGAGGGGGTACCGGGGAGCTGTTTTTT. This codes for CASSRGGTGELFF. The chain is built from TRBV28 and TRBJ2-2, with D perhaps TRBD1 (6 bases). The CDR3 contains 13 residues. V shed 6 bases and J shed 5 bases, with 10 bases lying between them. Germline V CDR1 and CDR2: MDHEN, SYDVKM.

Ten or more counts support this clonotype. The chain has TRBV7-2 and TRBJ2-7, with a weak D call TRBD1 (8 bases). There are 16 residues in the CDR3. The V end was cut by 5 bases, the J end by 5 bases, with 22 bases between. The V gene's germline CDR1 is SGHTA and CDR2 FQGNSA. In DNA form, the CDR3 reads TGTGCCAGCAGCCTACGGGTCCAGGGGGCGGGGGACGAGCAGTACTTC. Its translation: CASSLRVQGAGDEQYF.

CDR3 residues: CASSPWLAGGSNEQFF. The DNA for the CDR3 is TGTGCCAGCAGCCCCTGGCTAGCGGGAGGGAGCAATGAGCAGTTCTTC. The chain recombines TRBV7-9 with TRBJ2-1, with 12 bases aligning to TRBD2. CDR3 length: 16 residues. Trimming cost V 5 bases and J 6 bases; bases outside gene matches: 8. Germline CDR1 and CDR2: SEHNR and FQNEAQ (reference sequence).

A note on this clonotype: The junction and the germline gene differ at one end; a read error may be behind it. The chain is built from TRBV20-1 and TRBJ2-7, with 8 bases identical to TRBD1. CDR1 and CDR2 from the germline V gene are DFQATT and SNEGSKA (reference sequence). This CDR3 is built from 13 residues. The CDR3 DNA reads TGCAGTGCTAGCAGGGGGCCCTCCAACGAGCAGTACTTC. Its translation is CSASRGPSNEQYF.

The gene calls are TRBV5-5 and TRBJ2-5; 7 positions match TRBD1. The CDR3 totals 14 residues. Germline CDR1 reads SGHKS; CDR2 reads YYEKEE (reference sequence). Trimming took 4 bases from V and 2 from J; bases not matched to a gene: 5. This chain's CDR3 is CASSPRTGQETQYF. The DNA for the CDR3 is TGTGCCAGCAGCCCACGGACAGGACAAGAGACCCAGTACTTC.

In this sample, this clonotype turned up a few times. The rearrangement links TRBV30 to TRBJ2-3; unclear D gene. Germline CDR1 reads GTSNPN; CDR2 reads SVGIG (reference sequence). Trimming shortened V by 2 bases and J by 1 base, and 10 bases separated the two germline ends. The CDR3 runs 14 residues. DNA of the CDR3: TGTGCCTGGAGTCATCCTGGAGGCACAGATACGCAGTATTTT. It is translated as CAWSHPGGTDTQYF.

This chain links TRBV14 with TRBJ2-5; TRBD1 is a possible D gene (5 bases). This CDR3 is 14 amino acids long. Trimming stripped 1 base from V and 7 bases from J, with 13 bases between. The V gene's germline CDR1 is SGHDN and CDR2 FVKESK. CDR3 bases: TGTGCCAGCAGCCAAGGGCAGGGCCTCCGGACCCAGTACTTC. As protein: CASSQGQGLRTQYF.

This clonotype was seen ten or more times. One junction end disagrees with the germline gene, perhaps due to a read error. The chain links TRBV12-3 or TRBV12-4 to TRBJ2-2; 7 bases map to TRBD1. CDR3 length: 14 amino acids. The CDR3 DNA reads TGTGCCAGCAAAGTCAGGGGGAACCCCGGGGAGCTGTTTTTT. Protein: CASKVRGNPGELFF.

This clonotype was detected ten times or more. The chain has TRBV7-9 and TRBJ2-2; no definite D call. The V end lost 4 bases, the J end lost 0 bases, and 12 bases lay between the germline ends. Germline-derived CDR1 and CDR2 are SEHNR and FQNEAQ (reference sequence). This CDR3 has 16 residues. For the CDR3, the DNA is TGTGCCAGCAGCTCCTGGGCAGTGCCGAACACCGGGGAGCTGTTTTTT. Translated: CASSSWAVPNTGELFF.

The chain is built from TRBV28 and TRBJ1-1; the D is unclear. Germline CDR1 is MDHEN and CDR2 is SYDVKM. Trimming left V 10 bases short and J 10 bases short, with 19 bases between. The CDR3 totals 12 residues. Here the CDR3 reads CATSLGVVRAFF. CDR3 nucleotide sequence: TGTGCCACCTCTTTGGGAGTTGTAAGAGCTTTCTTT.

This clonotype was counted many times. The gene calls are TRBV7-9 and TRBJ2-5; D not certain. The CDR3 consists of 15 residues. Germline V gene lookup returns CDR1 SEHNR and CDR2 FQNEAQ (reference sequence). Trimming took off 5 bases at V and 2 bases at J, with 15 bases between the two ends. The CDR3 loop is CASSRNVDIQETQYF. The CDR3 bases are TGTGCCAGCAGCCGAAACGTGGATATACAAGAGACCCAGTACTTC.